The entry below describes one T cell receptor (beta chain). Its target is not known. Profiled with immunoSEQ multiplex PCR; TCRdb holds only in-frame clones, not every one. The sample carries about 34,000 clones, approximately 90% recorded once. Noted time point: new active TB diagnosis, blood taken before or within 7 days of starting treatment. This CDR3 has 19 amino acids. Per germline, CDR1 LGHNA and CDR2 YSLEER. V shed 3 bases and J 4 bases; nucleotides not matched to a gene: 16. The entry originates in a study of T cells in tuberculosis. About the study: IGRA-negative adolescents, IGRA-positive adolescents with latent tuberculosis and adults with active tuberculosis formed this South African cohort. PBMC were archived before or within 7 days of starting treatment.

General study points: Smaller alpha distances in active tuberculosis partly reflected shorter CDR3-alpha lengths.

The clonotype comes from an adult with tuberculosis. Material: PBMCs, obtained at tuberculosis diagnosis. This sequence joins TRBV4-3 and TRBJ1-4; TRBD1 matches at 8 bases. This CDR3 reads CASSHDIPRTGRLNEKLFF. The CDR3 DNA reads TGCGCCAGCAGCCACGATATCCCTAGGACAGGGAGACTTAATGAAAAACTGTTTTTT.